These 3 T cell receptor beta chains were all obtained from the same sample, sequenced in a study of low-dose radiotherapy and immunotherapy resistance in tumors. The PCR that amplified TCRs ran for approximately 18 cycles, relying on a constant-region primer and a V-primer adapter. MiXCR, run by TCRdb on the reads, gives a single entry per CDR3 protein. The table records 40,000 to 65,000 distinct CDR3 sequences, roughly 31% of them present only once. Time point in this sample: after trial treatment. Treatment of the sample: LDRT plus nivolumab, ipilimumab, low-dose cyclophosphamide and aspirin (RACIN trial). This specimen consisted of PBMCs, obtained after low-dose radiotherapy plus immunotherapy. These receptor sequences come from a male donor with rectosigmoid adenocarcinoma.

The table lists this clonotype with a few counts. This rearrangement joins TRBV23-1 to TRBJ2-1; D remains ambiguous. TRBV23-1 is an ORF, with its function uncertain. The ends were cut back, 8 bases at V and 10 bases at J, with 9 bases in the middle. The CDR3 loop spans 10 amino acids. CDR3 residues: CASSFSEQFF. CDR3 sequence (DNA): TGCGCCAGCTCCTTCTCCGAGCAGTTCTTC.

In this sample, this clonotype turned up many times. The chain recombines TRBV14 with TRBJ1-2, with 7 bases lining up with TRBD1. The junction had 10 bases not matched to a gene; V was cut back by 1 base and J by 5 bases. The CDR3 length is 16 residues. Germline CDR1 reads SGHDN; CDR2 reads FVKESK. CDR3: CASSQGTGRLGYGYTF. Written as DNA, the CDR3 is TGTGCCAGCAGCCAAGGGACAGGCCGGCTAGGGTATGGCTACACCTTC.

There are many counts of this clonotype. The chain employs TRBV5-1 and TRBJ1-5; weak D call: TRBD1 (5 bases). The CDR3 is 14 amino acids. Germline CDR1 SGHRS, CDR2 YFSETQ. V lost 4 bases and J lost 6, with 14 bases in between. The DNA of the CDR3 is TGCGCCAGCAGCCCCGGGGACCGGGCTCAGCCCCAGCATTTT. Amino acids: CASSPGDRAQPQHF.